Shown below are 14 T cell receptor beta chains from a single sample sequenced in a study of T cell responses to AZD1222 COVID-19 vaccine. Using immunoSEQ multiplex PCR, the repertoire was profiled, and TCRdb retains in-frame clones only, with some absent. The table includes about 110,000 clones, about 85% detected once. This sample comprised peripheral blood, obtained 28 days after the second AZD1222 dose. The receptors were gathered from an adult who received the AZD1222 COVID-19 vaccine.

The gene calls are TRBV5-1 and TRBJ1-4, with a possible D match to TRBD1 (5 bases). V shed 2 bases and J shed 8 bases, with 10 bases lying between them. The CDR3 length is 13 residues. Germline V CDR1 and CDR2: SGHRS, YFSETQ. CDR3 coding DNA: TGCGCCAGCAGCTTCCAGGGAGGCGAAAAACTGTTTTTT. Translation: CASSFQGGEKLFF.

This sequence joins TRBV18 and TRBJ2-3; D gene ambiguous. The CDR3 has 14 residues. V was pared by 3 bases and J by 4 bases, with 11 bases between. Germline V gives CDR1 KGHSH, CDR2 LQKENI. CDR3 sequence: CASSPAAAADTQYF. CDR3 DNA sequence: TGTGCCAGCTCACCCGCAGCCGCGGCAGATACGCAGTATTTT.

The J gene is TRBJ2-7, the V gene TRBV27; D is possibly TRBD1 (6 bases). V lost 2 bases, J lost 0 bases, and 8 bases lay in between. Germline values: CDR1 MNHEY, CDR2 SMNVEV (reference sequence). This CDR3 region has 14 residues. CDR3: CASSLRTVSYEQYF. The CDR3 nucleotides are TGTGCCAGCAGTTTAAGGACAGTCTCCTACGAGCAGTACTTC.

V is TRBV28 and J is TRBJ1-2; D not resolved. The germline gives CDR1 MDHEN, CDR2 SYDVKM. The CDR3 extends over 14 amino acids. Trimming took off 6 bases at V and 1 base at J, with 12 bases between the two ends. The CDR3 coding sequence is TGTGCCAGCAGCGAGGGAGGTGTTAACTATGGCTACACCTTC. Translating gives CASSEGGVNYGYTF.

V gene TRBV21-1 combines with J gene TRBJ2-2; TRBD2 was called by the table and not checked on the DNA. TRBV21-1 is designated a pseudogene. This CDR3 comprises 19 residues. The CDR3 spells CASSKVAVTGWANTGELFF. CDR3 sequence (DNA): TGTGCCAGCAGCAAAGTGGCGGTGACGGGGTGGGCGAACACCGGGGAGCTGTTTTTT.

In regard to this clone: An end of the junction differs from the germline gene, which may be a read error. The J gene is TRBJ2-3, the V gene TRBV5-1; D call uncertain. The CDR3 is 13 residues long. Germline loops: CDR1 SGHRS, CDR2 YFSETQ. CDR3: CASRLGSTDTQYF. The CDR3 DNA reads TGCGCCAGCAGGTTGGGCTCCACAGATACGCAGTATTTT.

CDR3 sequence reads: CASSDRVGEKLFF. CDR3 coding DNA: TGTGCCAGCAGTGACAGGGTGGGGGAAAAACTGTTTTTT. The genes are TRBV6-1 and TRBJ1-4, with D possibly matching TRBD1 (5 bases). V was shortened by 3 bases and J by 8 bases, with 10 bases between the two germline ends. This CDR3 is built from 13 residues. CDR1 and CDR2 (germline): MNHNS, SASEGT.

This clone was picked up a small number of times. DNA of the CDR3: TGTGCCATCAGAAACTGGGACGGAAGCTCCTACGAGCAGTACTTC. Amino acids: CAIRNWDGSSYEQYF. V usage is TRBV10-3 and J usage is TRBJ2-7; D is tentatively TRBD1 or TRBD2 (5 bases each). Germline CDR1 and CDR2: ENHRY and SYGVKD. V was shortened by 6 bases and J by 0 bases, with 15 bases between the two germline ends. The CDR3 covers 15 residues.

The CDR3 here is CASSLASGRIHEQYF. Written as DNA, the CDR3 is TGTGCCAGCAGCTTAGCTAGCGGGAGGATACACGAGCAGTACTTC. This chain connects TRBV7-9 to TRBJ2-7, with TRBD2 identical over 10 bases. The V segment lost 0 bases and the J segment 5 bases; nucleotides outside the gene matches: 4. The CDR3 extends over 15 amino acids. Germline CDR1 and CDR2: SEHNR and FQNEAQ (reference sequence).

This chain's CDR3 is CASSSTPGGVAPDTQYF. As DNA, the CDR3 is TGTGCCAGCAGTTCCACGCCGGGTGGCGTTGCGCCAGATACGCAGTATTTT. This chain joins TRBV27 and TRBJ2-3; D not resolved. The CDR3 runs 17 residues. V lost 4 bases, J lost 4 bases, and 21 bases lay in between. Germline V gene sequence: CDR1 MNHEY, CDR2 SMNVEV (reference sequence).

The CDR3, as DNA: TGTGCCAGCAGATTCAGTAGCAATCAGCCCCAGCATTTT. This gives the protein CASRFSSNQPQHF. The rearrangement uses TRBV2 and TRBJ1-5, with no clear D. CDR3 length: 13 residues. CDR1 is SNHLY, CDR2 FYNNEI, per germline. V gave up 6 bases and J gave up 0 bases, with 6 bases separating them.

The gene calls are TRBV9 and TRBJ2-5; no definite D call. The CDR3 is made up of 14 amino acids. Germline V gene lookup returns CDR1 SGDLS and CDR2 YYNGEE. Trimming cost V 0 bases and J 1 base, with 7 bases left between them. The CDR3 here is CASSVAAVQETQYF. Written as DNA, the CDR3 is TGTGCCAGCAGCGTAGCGGCAGTCCAAGAGACCCAGTACTTC.

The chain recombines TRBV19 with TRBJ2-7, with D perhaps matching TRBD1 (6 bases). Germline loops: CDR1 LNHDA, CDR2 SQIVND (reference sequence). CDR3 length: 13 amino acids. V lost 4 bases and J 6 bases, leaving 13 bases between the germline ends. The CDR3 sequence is CASSRPGVSEQYF. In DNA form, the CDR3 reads TGTGCCAGTAGTAGGCCAGGGGTCTCCGAGCAGTACTTC.

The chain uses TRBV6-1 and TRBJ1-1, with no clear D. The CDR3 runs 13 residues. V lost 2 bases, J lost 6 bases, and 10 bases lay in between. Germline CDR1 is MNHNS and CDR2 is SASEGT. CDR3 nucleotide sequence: TGTGCCAGCAGTGAATCCGGCAGATCTGAAGCTTTCTTT. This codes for CASSESGRSEAFF.